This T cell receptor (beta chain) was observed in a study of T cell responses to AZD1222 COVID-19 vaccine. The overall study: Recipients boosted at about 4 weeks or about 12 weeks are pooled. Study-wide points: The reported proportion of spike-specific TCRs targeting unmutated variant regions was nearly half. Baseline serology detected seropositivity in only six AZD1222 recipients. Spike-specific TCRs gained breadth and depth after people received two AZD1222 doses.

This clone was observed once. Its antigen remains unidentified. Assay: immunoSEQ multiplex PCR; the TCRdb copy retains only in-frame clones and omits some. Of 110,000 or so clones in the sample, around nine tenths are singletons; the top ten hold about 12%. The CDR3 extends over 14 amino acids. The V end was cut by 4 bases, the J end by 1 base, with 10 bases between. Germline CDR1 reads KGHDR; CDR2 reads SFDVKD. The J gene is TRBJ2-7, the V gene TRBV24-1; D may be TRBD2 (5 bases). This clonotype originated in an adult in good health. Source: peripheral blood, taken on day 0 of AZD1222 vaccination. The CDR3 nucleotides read TGTGCCACCAGTGACGGAGGTCCGTCCTACGAGCAGTACTTC. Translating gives CATSDGGPSYEQYF.